The clone carrying this T cell receptor (beta chain) has more than one count but fewer than ten. Its antigen is as yet unknown. The junction does not match germline at one end; this may be a read error. The sample comes from a study of regulatory T cells in long-lasting Graves disease. Whole-study findings and limits: With approximately 3,000 shared public clonotypes, persistent patients exceeded new patients, who shared over 950.

The time point is: newly diagnosed GD, antithyroid drugs for less than 3 months. With RNA extracted from PBMCs as input, the TCR library was made. Germline V gene sequence: CDR1 SGHVS, CDR2 FQNEAQ. The CDR3 runs to 13 residues. Library construction for TCR beta used iRepertoire HTBI primers and Arm-PCR of CDR3 regions. TCRdb called the multiplex PCR reads again in MiXCR, with one record for every CDR3 protein. Of over 450,000 distinct CDR3 sequences in the sample, 12% were seen once. The same sample was also studied in work on T cells in Graves' hyperthyroidism and ophthalmopathy. That paper notes: These patients, aged 18 to 65, had recently diagnosed hyperthyroidism lasting under 2 months.

The sequences come from peripheral blood mononuclear cells (PBMCs), collected at new diagnosis, from a patient treated with antithyroid drugs. The source of this sequence is a woman aged 25 to 39 with Graves disease. The chain is built from TRBV7-8 and TRBJ2-7, with 12 bases fitting TRBD1. DNA for the CDR3: TGTGCCAGCAGCTTAGTCCCGGGACAGGGGGCGAACTTC. Translation: CASSLVPGQGANF.